This TCR beta chain was sequenced in a study of blood T cells in healthy people across ages (dated by TCRdb to 2013 to 2016). For context, the study as a whole: In model experiments, roughly one uniquely barcoded TCR beta cDNA molecule per two T cells was captured by template switching. To track age-related changes in TCR beta repertoire diversity, the study relied on deep sequencing normalized with unique cDNA molecular identifiers. Donors were grouped into four age groups: young (average roughly 17 years), middle-aged (39), aged (62) and long-lived (approximately 75). Donors of different ages were randomly distributed across sequencing lanes to avoid experimental bias. For two donors (one aged 18 to 29 and one aged 80 or older), the study analyzed two additional independent replicas of 1 million unique cDNA reads from the same blood draw. Points the paper makes about the study in general: Observed TCR beta diversity correlated strongly with the percentage of naive T cells measured by flow cytometry. Conclusive comparison of naive and antigen-experienced compartments was prevented by the profiling of bulk unsorted PBMCs. Compared with the aged group, the long-lived group had more naive CD4+ T cells, fewer expanded clones and increased TCR diversity, suggesting age selection. As age increased, observed TCR beta diversity per million T cells dropped in a roughly linear way, and a significant reduction was already evident by age 40. The CMV infection status of donors was not known, potentially confounding age-related changes in expanded clonotypes. Estimates of total diversity based on one million sequenced T cells were considered lower bounds and underestimates.

As regards this clonotype: What this receptor recognizes is not known. No base quality values were provided; no much bigger clone lies one nucleotide off.

Receptor libraries were prepared by 5' RACE. A second about 7 to 11 cycle PCR used a sample-barcoded 5' primer and a J-beta primer mix. A unique molecular identifier was introduced onto each TCR beta cDNA molecule by a template-switch 5' adaptor carrying 12 random nucleotides. Each sample yielded at least 2.5 million CDR3-containing paired-end reads. All of the RNA was converted into first-strand cDNA using the Mint cDNA synthesis kit, with a TRBC-specific oligonucleotide serving as the primer. All cDNA was treated with uracil-DNA glycosylase and then went through a first 18-cycle PCR with the universal primers M1SS and BC2_uni_R. Per the source publication's procedure: For normalization, 1 million high-quality reads, each with a distinct molecular identifier, were randomly selected from each sample. Instead of being binned into consensus sequences, reads that shared molecular identifiers were thrown out. CDR3 identification, clonotype clustering and error correction used MiTCR with a Q25 quality threshold and the strictest error-elimination algorithm. A nonparametric unseen species model using Euler transformation provided a lower-bound estimate of total TCR beta diversity. TCRdb reprocessed the public reads (quality trimming at Q25 with fastp, clone calling with MiXCR) and kept in-frame beta chains. Identical CDR3 protein sequences are pooled into one entry, listed with their most common genes and DNA. TCRdb, not the authors, supplied the V and J calls. In this sample the table shows some 1,800,000 distinct CDR3 sequences, about two fifths of which occur a single time. In total, the top ten clones hold 23% of the sample.

From the cysteine up to the phenylalanine, the CDR3 has a length of 13 residues. This entry keeps only the CDR3 DNA: 39 bases, framed from base 1. Via the germline V gene, CDR1 is SGHTA and CDR2 FQGNSA. V is shortened by 5 bases, J by 11 bases, and the region joining them spans 18 bases. The donors were around 39 Caucasian individuals from Russia, aged 6 to 90 years, who were systemically healthy. About 9.1 milliliters of peripheral blood were collected from each donor into EDTA-treated Vacutainer tubes. Ficoll-Paque density-gradient centrifugation was used to isolate PBMCs, with at least 6.5 million per sample. Trizol reagent was used to extract total RNA from the PBMCs, yielding at least 6 micrograms per sample. The percentages of naive CD45RAhigh/CD27high T cells were determined by flow cytometry on a PBMC aliquot from every donor.

The sequence derives from a human donor in good health. Recombination joined TRBV7-2 with TRBJ2-5; the D segment may tentatively be TRBD1 or TRBD2, each giving 5 matched bases. The sample was blood. The CDR3 reads as follows: CASSQPGPEEQYF. The DNA reads TGTGCCAGCAGCCAACCGGGACCTGAGGAGCAGTACTTC. Outside the CDR3, residues come from the reference TRBV7-2 and TRBJ2-5 proteins, so the full variable domain is: GAGVSQSPSNKVTEKGKDVELRCDPISGHTALYWYRQSLGQGLEFLIYFQGNSAPDKSGLPSDRFSAERTGGSVSTLTIQRTQQEDSAVYLCASSQPGPEEQYFGPGTRLLVL.